The 9 T cell receptor beta chains below were found in one sample sequenced in a study of T cell responses to AZD1222 COVID-19 vaccine. Assay used: immunoSEQ multiplex PCR; TCRdb lists only in-frame clones, some missing. Of fewer than 120,000 clones listed, roughly 92% are singletons. The sequencing here drew on peripheral blood, taken 28 days after the second AZD1222 dose. The source of these receptors is an adult who received the AZD1222 COVID-19 vaccine.

This chain uses TRBV19 with TRBJ1-1, with D possibly TRBD1 on 6 matching bases. Trimming took 3 bases from V and 8 from J, leaving 10 bases between them. There are 12 residues in the CDR3. In germline, CDR1 is LNHDA, CDR2 SQIVND (reference sequence). For the CDR3, the DNA is TGTGCCAGTAGTATTATGGGGGGCGAAGCTTTCTTT. Residues: CASSIMGGEAFF.

V usage is TRBV15 and J usage is TRBJ2-6; 7 positions match TRBD2. With 5 bases clipped from V and 1 base from J, the junction kept 2 bases outside the gene matches. Per the germline V gene, CDR1 is LNHNV and CDR2 is YYDKDF (reference sequence). The CDR3 is 15 amino acids. CDR3 in amino acids: CATSPGGSGANVLTF. CDR3 sequence (DNA): TGTGCCACCAGCCCCGGGGGGTCTGGGGCCAACGTCCTGACTTTC.

This sequence joins TRBV14 and TRBJ1-2; a possible D gene is TRBD1 (5 bases). The V gene lost 0 bases and the J gene lost 4 bases, with 9 bases spanning the gap. The CDR3 loop spans 14 amino acids. Looked up from germline, CDR1 is SGHDN and CDR2 is FVKESK. The CDR3 bases are TGTGCCAGCAGCCAAGATCGGCAGGGCTATGGCTACACCTTC. Translation: CASSQDRQGYGYTF.

This clone came up once. The chain employs TRBV1 and TRBJ2-2; the table's D gene call, TRBD2, was not cross checked with the DNA. TRBV1 is a recognized pseudogene. The CDR3 runs 17 residues. The CDR3: CTSSRGLDGSDTGELFF. CDR3 bases: TGCACCAGCAGCAGAGGACTAGATGGTTCGGACACCGGGGAGCTGTTTTTT.

This chain connects TRBV3-1 (or the pseudogene TRBV3-2) to TRBJ2-3; the D is unclear. Trimming pared 4 bases from V and 3 bases from J, leaving 11 bases between. CDR1 and CDR2 from the germline V gene are LGHDT and YNNKEL (reference sequence). The CDR3 length is 14 residues. CDR3 DNA: TGTGCCAGCAGCCTCGCGTTAAGTACAGATACGCAGTATTTT. Translating it yields CASSLALSTDTQYF.

This sequence joins TRBV5-1 and TRBJ1-6; no firm D call. Germline loops: CDR1 SGHRS, CDR2 YFSETQ. V gave up 0 bases and J gave up 7 bases, with 8 bases separating them. The CDR3 runs to 14 residues. The DNA of the CDR3 is TGCGCCAGCAGCTTGGAATCAGACAATTCACCCCTCCACTTT. It codes for CASSLESDNSPLHF.

V is TRBV11-3 and J is TRBJ2-1; D is possibly TRBD2 (5 bases). Germline V gene sequence: CDR1 SGHNT, CDR2 YENEEA. V was shortened by 3 bases and J by 5 bases, with 23 bases between the two germline ends. The CDR3 is 18 amino acids. CDR3 nucleotides: TGTGCCAGCAGCTTTAGGACTGCAATTACTATGAATCACAATGAGCAGTTCTTC. Encoded protein: CASSFRTAITMNHNEQFF.

The rearrangement joins TRBV11-3 to TRBJ1-6, with 7 bases that match TRBD1. The germline V gene encodes CDR1 SGHNT and CDR2 YENEEA. CDR3 size: 19 residues. The junction had 22 bases not matched to a gene; V was cut back by 5 bases and J by 9 bases. In DNA, the CDR3 is TGTGCCAGCAGCGCAACAGGGGACGCAGGGGCCACGAGGGGTTCACCCCTCCACTTT. It encodes CASSATGDAGATRGSPLHF.

The chain is built from TRBV24-1 and TRBJ1-5; TRBD1 matches 7 bases. CDR1 is KGHDR, CDR2 SFDVKD, per germline. The CDR3 runs 16 residues. Trimming took 1 base from V and 7 from J; bases not matched to a gene: 9. CDR3 protein: CATSDLGQGGEQPQHF. In DNA, the CDR3 is TGTGCCACCAGTGATTTAGGCCAGGGGGGAGAACAGCCCCAGCATTTT.